The TCR beta chain under discussion was sequenced for a study of T cell responses to AZD1222 COVID-19 vaccine. The method was immunoSEQ multiplex PCR; TCRdb's version includes in-frame clones alone and lacks a portion of them. This table holds tens of thousands of clones, about nine tenths found once. The TCR comes from an adult in good health. This specimen was peripheral blood, taken on day 0 of AZD1222 vaccination.

CDR3 sequence: CASSSSPGRGNTIYF. As DNA, the CDR3 is TGTGCCAGCAGCTCCAGCCCGGGGCGAGGAAACACCATATATTTT. V gene TRBV7-7 combines with J gene TRBJ1-3, with a possible D match to TRBD1 (5 bases). This CDR3 contains 15 residues. The germline CDR1 and CDR2 sequences are SSHAT and FNYEAQ (reference sequence). The ends were cut back, 4 bases at V and 4 bases at J, with 14 bases in the middle.